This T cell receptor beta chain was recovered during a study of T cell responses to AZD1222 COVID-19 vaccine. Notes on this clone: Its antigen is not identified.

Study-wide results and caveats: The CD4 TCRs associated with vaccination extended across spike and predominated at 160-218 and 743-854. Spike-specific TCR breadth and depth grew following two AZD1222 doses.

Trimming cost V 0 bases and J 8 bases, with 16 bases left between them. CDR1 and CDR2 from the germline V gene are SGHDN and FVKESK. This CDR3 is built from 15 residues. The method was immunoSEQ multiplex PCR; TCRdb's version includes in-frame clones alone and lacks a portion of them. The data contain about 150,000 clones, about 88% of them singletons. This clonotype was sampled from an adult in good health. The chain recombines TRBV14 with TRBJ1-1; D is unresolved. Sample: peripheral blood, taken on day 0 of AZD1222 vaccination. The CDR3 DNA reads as TGTGCCAGCAGCCAAGACCCTGCCCGTCGGTCCGAAGCTTTCTTT. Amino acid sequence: CASSQDPARRSEAFF.